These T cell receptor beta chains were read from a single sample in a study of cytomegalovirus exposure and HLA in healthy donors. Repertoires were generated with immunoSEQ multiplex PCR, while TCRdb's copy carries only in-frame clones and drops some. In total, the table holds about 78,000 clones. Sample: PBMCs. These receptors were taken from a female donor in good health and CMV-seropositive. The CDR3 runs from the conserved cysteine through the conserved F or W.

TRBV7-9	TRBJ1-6	CASSLTGEAFSPLHF
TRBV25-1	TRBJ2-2	CASQGTANTGELFF
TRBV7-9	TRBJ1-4	CASSTWGGGATNEKLFF
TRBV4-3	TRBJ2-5	CASSQEFSASGGETQYF
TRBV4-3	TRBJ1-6	CASSQGQGVPLHF
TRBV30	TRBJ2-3	CAWSDSPTDTQYF
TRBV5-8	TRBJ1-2	CASSFAGPRGYTF
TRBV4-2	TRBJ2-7	CASSQDATGRSYEQYF
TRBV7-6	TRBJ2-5	CASSRMRGRETQYF
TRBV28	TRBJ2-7	CASSYPGLAEYEQYF
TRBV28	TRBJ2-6	CASRFGQGASGANVLTF
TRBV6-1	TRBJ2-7	CASRYTYEQYF
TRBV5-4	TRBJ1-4	CASSTGTEKALFF
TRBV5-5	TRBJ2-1	CASSLVTSVIRNEQFF
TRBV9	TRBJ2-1	CASSVWGVGNEQFF
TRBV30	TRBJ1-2	CAADRDYGYTF
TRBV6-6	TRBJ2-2	CASTPQGTGELFF
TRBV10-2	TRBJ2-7	CASKAGDYEQYF
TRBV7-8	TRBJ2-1	CASSLRDSYNEQFF
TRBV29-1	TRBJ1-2	CSVIAPEGLTF
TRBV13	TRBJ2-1	CASSSGLGAAGEQFF
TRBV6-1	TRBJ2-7	CASSDTGGTYEQYF
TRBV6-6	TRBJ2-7	CASSYTPDGRGEQYF
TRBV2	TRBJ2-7	CASSETTPDRTSEEQYF
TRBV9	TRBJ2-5	CASSVGQLNQETQYF
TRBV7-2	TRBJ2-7	CASSPLQGISYEQYF
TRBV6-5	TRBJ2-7	CASTSLGGEHHEQYF
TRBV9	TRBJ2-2	CASSSRPLAVNTGELFF
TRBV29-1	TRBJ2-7	CSVAVAGSYEQYF
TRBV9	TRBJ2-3	CASSVEGVGGLARTDTQYF
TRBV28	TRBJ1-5	CATEPSGGNQPQHF
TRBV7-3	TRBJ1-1	CASSYGTATEAFF
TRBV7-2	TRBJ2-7	CASNTGQGPYEQYF
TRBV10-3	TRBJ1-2	CAISVPPTGGWGYTF
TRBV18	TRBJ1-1	CASSPVGATNTEAFF
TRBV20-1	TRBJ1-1	CSASQVEAFF
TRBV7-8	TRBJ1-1	CASSSKGGHLNTEAFF
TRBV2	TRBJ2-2	CASSDTSGIAGELFF
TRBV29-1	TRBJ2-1	CSARRDEQFF